The TCR beta chain described here comes from a study of T cell repertoires in ileal Crohn's disease. Background on the study: All patients had surgery for stricturing (61%) or penetrating (about 40%) disease. At postoperative colonoscopy, neoterminal ileum biopsies were taken as M6.

A single count supports this clone. Its cognate antigen is unknown. Findings and caveats of the study: Within the first postoperative year, endoscopy came at median approximately 6.9 months.

About 490 nanograms of biopsy DNA per sample underwent TCRB immunosequencing. The repertoire was sequenced with immunoSEQ multiplex PCR; TCRdb's copy has only in-frame clones and lacks some. The sample has approximately 19,000 clones, roughly 72% seen once. As to time point: neoterminal ileum biopsy at postoperative endoscopy, about 6 months after surgery. Trimming took 10 bases from V and 7 from J, leaving 23 bases between them. Per the germline V gene, CDR1 is MNHEY and CDR2 is SVGAGI. The CDR3 covers 15 residues. The chain uses TRBV6-5 and TRBJ2-1, with a weak D call TRBD2 (5 bases). The sequenced material came from ileal tissue. The clonotype comes from an adult with Crohn's disease. DNA of the CDR3: TGTGCCACCCGGGGTAGTTTCGACCGCGGAAATGAGCAGTTCTTC. This codes for CATRGSFDRGNEQFF.